Listed here are 19 T cell receptor beta chains from one sample, sequenced in a study of blood T cell repertoires in COVID-19. Some clones are missing from TCRdb's copy, which holds only in-frame ones; the method was immunoSEQ multiplex PCR. The sample lists roughly 210,000 clones, 80% to 90% occurring once. The sequencing sample was made of PBMCs or T cells enriched from blood (not recorded which). Receptors were obtained from a man aged 25-45 years in a cohort exposed to, infected with or recovered from COVID-19 (not recorded which).

The rearrangement links TRBV4-1 to TRBJ2-1; 13 bases match TRBD2. Trimming at V came to 0 bases and at J to 12 bases, leaving 8 bases not matched to a gene. Germline-derived CDR1 and CDR2 are MGHRA and YSYEKL. The CDR3 has 16 residues. The CDR3: CASSQEPGLAGIWQFF. The CDR3 DNA reads as TGCGCCAGCAGCCAAGAACCGGGACTAGCGGGAATTTGGCAGTTCTTC.

The V call is TRBV12-1, the J call TRBJ2-3; the table's D call, TRBD2, has no DNA check behind it. TRBV12-1 is a listed pseudogene. This CDR3 contains 17 residues. The CDR3 protein is CASSFVSGRAAPDTQYF. DNA of the CDR3: TGTGCCAGCAGCTTTGTGTCTGGGAGGGCCGCCCCAGATACGCAGTATTTT.

The chain recombines TRBV10-3 with TRBJ2-7, with TRBD1 matching 7 bases. The length of the CDR3 is 13 residues. Germline CDR1 reads ENHRY; CDR2 reads SYGVKD. The ends lost 10 bases at V and 6 bases at J; junction bases unmatched: 12. Here the CDR3 DNA reads TGTGCCACACAAGACAGGGCCCCTTTCGAGCAGTACTTC. Amino acids: CATQDRAPFEQYF.

The J gene is TRBJ1-1, the V gene TRBV7-9, with D possibly matching TRBD1 (6 bases). This CDR3 comprises 13 residues. Trimming shortened V by 2 bases and J by 5 bases, and 9 bases separated the two germline ends. Germline loops: CDR1 SEHNR, CDR2 FQNEAQ (reference sequence). The CDR3 reads CASSLRDITEAFF. The CDR3, as DNA: TGTGCCAGCAGCTTAAGGGACATTACTGAAGCTTTCTTT.

The V call is TRBV5-4, the J call TRBJ1-1; TRBD1 might be the D (6 bases). The CDR3 runs 14 residues. V was clipped by 0 bases and J by 11 bases, with 17 bases between them. Per germline, CDR1 SGHNT and CDR2 YYREEE (reference sequence). Here the CDR3 reads CASSLASSGQSAFF. Here the CDR3 DNA reads TGTGCCAGCAGCTTGGCGAGTTCGGGACAAAGTGCTTTCTTT.

The chain couples TRBV18 to TRBJ2-1; possible D gene TRBD1, 5 bases. This CDR3 region has 15 residues. V lost 4 bases and J 4 bases, leaving 14 bases between the germline ends. The germline V gene has CDR1 KGHSH and CDR2 LQKENI. The CDR3 loop is CASSRGPNRYNEQFF. The CDR3 DNA is TGTGCCAGCTCACGGGGCCCAAACCGTTACAATGAGCAGTTCTTC.

This chain links TRBV2 with TRBJ2-3; TRBD2 matches at 7 bases. CDR1 and CDR2 (germline): SNHLY, FYNNEI. This CDR3 comprises 18 residues. V was clipped by 3 bases and J by 0 bases; unmatched bases: 12. As DNA, the CDR3 is TGTGCCAGCAGTGAGTTGGGGACTACTTTCACTAGCACAGATACGCAGTATTTT. As protein: CASSELGTTFTSTDTQYF.

The chain couples TRBV6-5 to TRBJ1-2; TRBD1 aligns across 9 bases. Germline V CDR1 and CDR2: MNHEY, SVGAGI. This CDR3 region has 13 residues. V shed 6 bases and J 7 bases; nucleotides not matched to a gene: 6. CDR3 sequence: CASSPTGGAGYTF. In DNA, the CDR3 is TGTGCCAGCAGCCCAACAGGGGGCGCTGGCTACACCTTC.

The chain joins TRBV14 to TRBJ1-2; a weak D match, TRBD1 (6 bases). CDR1 and CDR2 (germline): SGHDN, FVKESK. Trimming stripped 0 bases from V and 7 bases from J, with 12 bases between. The CDR3 sequence is 14 residues long. CDR3 nucleotide sequence: TGTGCCAGCAGCCAAGATTGGACAGTTGGTGGCTACACCTTC. Translating it yields CASSQDWTVGGYTF.

This clone was observed once. CDR3 residues: CASSIRAGIYGYTF. The CDR3 DNA follows: TGTGCCAGTAGTATAAGAGCGGGGATCTATGGCTACACCTTC. This sequence joins TRBV19 and TRBJ1-2; unclear D gene. V was cut by 2 bases and J by 4 bases, with 11 bases left in between. CDR3 size: 14 residues. The germline gives CDR1 LNHDA, CDR2 SQIVND (reference sequence). The variable domain in full, completed from reference TRBV19 and TRBJ1-2, reads DGGITQSPKYLFRKEGQNVTLSCEQNLNHDAMYWYRQDPGQGLRLIYYSQIVNDFQKGDIAEGYSVSREKKESFPLTVTSAQKNPTAFYLCASSIRAGIYGYTFGSGTRLTVV.

This clone has a handful of counts. This sample includes further DNA sequences coding for the same CDR3. The chain links TRBV6-5 to TRBJ1-5; 7 nucleotides agree with TRBD1. The length of the CDR3 is 14 residues. After removal of 5 bases from V and 3 bases from J, the junction contained 4 bases not matched to a gene. CDR1 is MNHEY and CDR2 is SVGAGI in the germline V gene. CDR3 in DNA: TGTGCCAGCAGTCCACAGGGGTCCAATCAGCCCCAGCATTTT. Encoded protein: CASSPQGSNQPQHF.

The J gene is TRBJ1-1, the V gene TRBV29-1; a weak D match, TRBD1 (5 bases). Trimming removed 4 bases at V and 11 bases at J, with 11 bases between. Germline V CDR1 and CDR2: SQVTM, ANQGSEA. The CDR3 has 10 residues. CDR3: CSVATVAAFF. CDR3 bases: TGCAGCGTTGCGACAGTCGCCGCTTTCTTT.

The chain joins TRBV2 to TRBJ2-5, with 7 bases lining up with TRBD1. Germline CDR1 and CDR2: SNHLY and FYNNEI. This CDR3 has 15 amino acids. The V segment lost 6 bases and the J segment 1 base; nucleotides outside the gene matches: 8. The CDR3 region has the DNA TGTGCCAGCAGGAGCACAGGGGCCCTCCAAGAGACCCAGTACTTC. Its translation is CASRSTGALQETQYF.

The chain joins TRBV6-5 to TRBJ2-5; 13 bases line up with TRBD2. J was trimmed by 2 bases and V by 6 bases; bases with no gene match: 3. CDR3 size: 15 residues. Germline V gene data show CDR1 as MNHEY and CDR2 as SVGAGI. CDR3 bases: TGTGCCAGCAGCCCGGGACTAGCGGGACAAGAGACCCAGTACTTC. Its translation: CASSPGLAGQETQYF.

The chain has TRBV2 and TRBJ2-5; maybe TRBD1 (6 bases). This CDR3 has 13 amino acids. The V end lost 5 bases, the J end lost 2 bases, and 9 bases lay between the germline ends. In germline, CDR1 is SNHLY, CDR2 FYNNEI. The CDR3: CASSKTGQETQYF. CDR3 in DNA: TGTGCCAGCAGTAAGACAGGACAAGAGACCCAGTACTTC.

The chain uses TRBV19 and TRBJ2-2, with D perhaps TRBD1 (5 bases). The CDR3 runs to 14 residues. V was pared by 7 bases and J by 3 bases, with 12 bases between. The germline V gene has CDR1 LNHDA and CDR2 SQIVND (reference sequence). CDR3 loop: CASNSAGYTGELFF. The CDR3 coding sequence is TGTGCCAGTAATTCTGCAGGGTACACCGGGGAGCTGTTTTTT.

The chain is built from TRBV28 and TRBJ1-3, with 8 nucleotides matching TRBD1. Germline lookup yields CDR1 MDHEN and CDR2 SYDVKM. CDR3 length equals 17 residues. The trim removed 6 bases at V and 0 bases at J, leaving 10 bases unmatched. CDR3 protein: CASSPLGQGVSGNTIYF. For the CDR3, the DNA is TGTGCCAGCAGCCCACTTGGACAGGGTGTCTCTGGAAACACCATATATTTT. Based on the CDR3 plus reference TRBV28 and TRBJ1-3, the full variable domain is DVKVTQSSRYLVKRTGEKVFLECVQDMDHENMFWYRQDPGLGLRLIYFSYDVKMKEKGDIPEGYSVSREKKERFSLILESASTNQTSMYLCASSPLGQGVSGNTIYFGEGSWLTVV.

This clone was observed a handful of times. The gene calls are TRBV10-3 and TRBJ1-5; no firm D call. The V end lost 0 bases, the J end lost 4 bases, and 16 bases lay between the germline ends. This CDR3 contains 17 residues. Germline CDR1 reads ENHRY; CDR2 reads SYGVKD. The CDR3 loop reads CAISESKVNERNQPQHF. The CDR3 DNA sequence: TGTGCCATCAGTGAGTCGAAAGTCAACGAGAGGAATCAGCCCCAGCATTTT.

This clone was observed a few times. The CDR3: CASSLAGGIYEQYF. As DNA, the CDR3 is TGTGCCAGCAGTTTAGCGGGAGGGATCTACGAGCAGTACTTC. The V call is TRBV27, the J call TRBJ2-7; TRBD2 aligns across 9 bases. CDR1 and CDR2 from the germline V gene are MNHEY and SMNVEV (reference sequence). V lost 2 bases, J lost 3 bases, and 2 bases stayed unmatched. The CDR3 is 14 amino acids.